The clone carrying this T cell receptor beta chain was found many times. Its antigen is undetermined. Active ophthalmopathy (CAS at least 3, NOSPECS at least 4), lasting under 3 months. The data belong to a study of Graves' ophthalmopathy and Graves' hyperthyroidism. On the study more broadly: Investigators collected peripheral blood at initial diagnosis, before any treatment was given.

Study-level points and caveats: Ophthalmopathy could be told apart from stable hyperthyroidism by a 13-signature model (about 90% sensitivity, 80% to 84% specificity). Most thyroid-expanded clonotypes exceeding 0.001 frequency were also found in blood.

This CDR3 spans 16 amino acids. From germline, CDR1 is SGHVS and CDR2 FNYEAQ. The V gene end was trimmed by 7 bases and the J gene end by 3 bases; junction bases not matched to a gene: 8. Amplifying from RNA transcripts, the study obtained TCR beta CDR3 regions. First-round RT-PCR used HTBI primers; second-round multiplex PCR followed. TCRdb independently ran MiXCR on the multiplex PCR reads; one entry per CDR3 protein. Of hundreds of thousands of distinct CDR3 sequences in the sample, just over 40% were seen once. V and J are TRBV7-6 and TRBJ2-2, with 10 bases that match TRBD2. The receptor was derived from an adult man with Graves' ophthalmopathy. The sample taken for sequencing was peripheral blood. The CDR3 nucleotides are TGTGCCAGCACACTAGCGGGGCTGGAGGACACCGGGGAGCTGTTTTTT. Protein product: CASTLAGLEDTGELFF. Variable domain in full (rest from reference TRBV7-6 and TRBJ2-2): GAGVSQSPRYKVTKRGQDVALRCDPISGHVSLYWYRQALGQGPEFLTYFNYEAQQDKSGLPNDRFSAERPEGSISTLTIQRTEQRDSAMYRCASTLAGLEDTGELFFGEGSRLTVL.